A selection of T cell receptor beta chains follows, all from one sample in a study of blood T cell repertoires in COVID-19. Profiled with immunoSEQ multiplex PCR; TCRdb holds only in-frame clones, not every one. Here the sample spans 150,000 to 160,000 clones, roughly 88% being singletons. The material sequenced was peripheral blood. These receptors were taken from a man between 60 and 75 years old with COVID-19, enrolled during active disease. The CDR3 runs from the conserved cysteine through the conserved F or W. D genes are given only for firm matches. Size tells how often a clone was seen (once, few, many) or the class of an expanded clone, and some rows leave it out.

V gene	clone size	D gene	CDR3 length	J gene	CDR3 DNA	CDR3 protein
TRBV6-5	.	.	14	TRBJ1-2	TGTGCCAGCAGTTACGAGCAGAGGGTGCTTCGCTACACCTTC	CASSYEQRVLRYTF
TRBV5-4	.	TRBD1	16	TRBJ1-3	TGTGCCAGCAGCTCATTACCGGGACAGGGGGGAAACACCATATATTTT	CASSSLPGQGGNTIYF
TRBV2	.	.	14	TRBJ1-5	TGTGCCAGCAGCGGACAGAGTAGCAATCAGCCCCAGCATTTT	CASSGQSSNQPQHF
TRBV19	.	TRBD1	17	TRBJ1-2	TGTGCCAGTAGTATAGATGGACGGGGACAGGGAGATTATGGCTACACCTTC	CASSIDGRGQGDYGYTF
TRBV5-6	.	.	11	TRBJ2-5	TGTGCCAGCAGCCTGAGCGAGACCCAGTACTTC	CASSLSETQYF
TRBV5-1	few	TRBD1	15	TRBJ1-1	TGCGCCAGCAGACAATACAGGGGATTAAACACTGAAGCTTTCTTT	CASRQYRGLNTEAFF
TRBV6-6	.	.	13	TRBJ1-1	TGTGCCAGCAGTTTCCACGGAGCCACTGAAGCTTTCTTT	CASSFHGATEAFF
TRBV10-3	.	.	14	TRBJ1-1	TGTGCCATCAGGGGGCAGGGGCGGAACACTGAAGCTTTCTTT	CAIRGQGRNTEAFF
TRBV7-6	.	.	14	TRBJ1-5	TGTGCCAGCAGCTTAGCCGAGATTGATCAGCCCCAGCATTTT	CASSLAEIDQPQHF
TRBV5-1	.	TRBD2	16	TRBJ2-3	TGCGCCAGCAGCTCGCCAAGCGGGGGGGCGTTGGATACGCAGTATTTT	CASSSPSGGALDTQYF
TRBV20-1	.	.	13	TRBJ1-6	TGCAGTGCTAGTACAGGGTTGTGGTCACCCCTCCACTTT	CSASTGLWSPLHF
TRBV19	.	.	14	TRBJ1-1	TGTGCCAGTAGTATCGAGAAAGGGGCCACTGAAGCTTTCTTT	CASSIEKGATEAFF
TRBV29-1	.	.	14	TRBJ1-2	TGCAGCGTTGAGAACCGGGGCAGGGGCTATGGCTACACCTTC	CSVENRGRGYGYTF
TRBV27	.	TRBD1	15	TRBJ2-7	TGTGCCAGCAGTCCCAGACAGGGGCCCTCCTACGAGCAGTACTTC	CASSPRQGPSYEQYF
TRBV19	.	.	14	TRBJ1-3	TGTGCCAGTACGGGGGGCACATTGGGAAACACCATATATTTT	CASTGGTLGNTIYF
TRBV7-2	.	.	15	TRBJ1-3	TGTGCCAGCAGCCCCGACACTTACTCTGGAAACACCATATATTTT	CASSPDTYSGNTIYF
TRBV24-1	.	TRBD1	15	TRBJ1-1	TGTGCCACCAGTGAAGGGACAGGGGTGAACACTGAAGCTTTCTTT	CATSEGTGVNTEAFF
TRBV5-1	.	.	14	TRBJ1-1	TGCGCCAGCAGCTCCGACGGAGGGGACACTGAAGCTTTCTTT	CASSSDGGDTEAFF
TRBV18	.	.	15	TRBJ2-7	TGTGCCAGCTCATCCGGCGGGACAGACTCCTACGAGCAGTACTTC	CASSSGGTDSYEQYF
TRBV28	once	.	12	TRBJ1-2	TGTGCCAGCAGTTCAGGGATCTATGGCTACACCTTC	CASSSGIYGYTF
TRBV6-5	.	TRBD1	16	TRBJ1-4	TGTGCCAGCAGTTTGGGACAGGGCACGCGGGGTGAAAAACTGTTTTTT	CASSLGQGTRGEKLFF
TRBV6-2/TRBV6-3	.	.	13	TRBJ1-1	TGTGCCAGCAGTTACGTACAAGTAACTGAAGCTTTCTTT	CASSYVQVTEAFF
TRBV7-3	.	.	15	TRBJ2-1	TGTGCCAGCAGCCTAGACCAGATTAGCACGTATGAGCAGTTCTTC	CASSLDQISTYEQFF
TRBV30	.	TRBD2	15	TRBJ2-1	TGTGCCTGGAGTAGCGGGGGGGGCTCCTACAATGAGCAGTTCTTC	CAWSSGGGSYNEQFF
TRBV5-8	.	.	15	TRBJ1-1	TGTGCCAGCAGCTTGCGAATGGCAGGGAACACTGAAGCTTTCTTT	CASSLRMAGNTEAFF
TRBV5-1	few	TRBD1	14	TRBJ2-1	TGCGCCAGCAGCCGACAGGGAATCATCAATGAGCAGTTCTTC	CASSRQGIINEQFF
TRBV7-2	.	TRBD1	14	TRBJ1-2	TGTGCCAGCAGCTCGGACAGGGGTCGCTATGGCTACACCTTC	CASSSDRGRYGYTF
TRBV28	once	.	13	TRBJ1-4	TGTGCCAGCCGCGCAGGGAATGTGGAAAAACTGTTTTTT	CASRAGNVEKLFF
TRBV28	few	TRBD2	15	TRBJ2-1	TGTGCCAGCACCTCCCTAGCGGGGGGGCTAGATGAGCAGTTCTTC	CASTSLAGGLDEQFF
TRBV3-1/TRBV3-2	.	TRBD2	16	TRBJ2-1	TGTGCCAGCAGCCGGCACTTAGCGGGAGTCTACAATGAGCAGTTCTTC	CASSRHLAGVYNEQFF
TRBV3-1/TRBV3-2	.	TRBD1	14	TRBJ2-4	TGTGCCAGCAGCCAACAGGGGGATAAAAACATTCAGTACTTC	CASSQQGDKNIQYF
TRBV6-2/TRBV6-3	.	TRBD1	15	TRBJ1-2	TGTGCCAGCAGCCCTTGGGGACAGGAGGGCGATGGCTACACCTTC	CASSPWGQEGDGYTF
TRBV14	few	.	15	TRBJ1-6	TGTGCCAGCAGCCAAGATGGGCGAGGGAATTCACCCCTCCACTTT	CASSQDGRGNSPLHF
TRBV5-4	.	.	14	TRBJ1-1	TGTGCCAGCAGCTTGCAGGGAAGAGGCACTGAAGCTTTCTTT	CASSLQGRGTEAFF
TRBV24-1	once	TRBD2	16	TRBJ2-1	TGTGCCACCAGTGACACACTAGCGGGAGTTAGTGGTGAGCAGTTCTTC	CATSDTLAGVSGEQFF
TRBV28	.	.	14	TRBJ1-1	TGTGCCAGCAAACTAACAGGGTTTGGCACTGAAGCTTTCTTT	CASKLTGFGTEAFF
TRBV6-5	.	.	15	TRBJ1-1	TGTGCCAGCAGTTACTCGAGACGGAGGAACACTGAAGCTTTCTTT	CASSYSRRRNTEAFF
TRBV19	.	TRBD1	16	TRBJ1-1	TGTGCCAGTAGAACGGACAGGCGATACATGAACACTGAAGCTTTCTTT	CASRTDRRYMNTEAFF
TRBV4-2	.	TRBD1	16	TRBJ1-6	TGTGCCAGCAGCCAAGTAGTCGGGCAGGGGGCTTCACCCCTCCACTTT	CASSQVVGQGASPLHF
TRBV19	.	TRBD2	12	TRBJ2-5	TGTGCCAGTAGTTTTTTGGGCGGGGGCCAGTACTTC	CASSFLGGGQYF
TRBV7-2	.	.	16	TRBJ1-1	TGTGCCAGCAGCTTAATAGTTCTAGGGGGGAACACTGAAGCTTTCTTT	CASSLIVLGGNTEAFF
TRBV10-3	.	TRBD1	15	TRBJ1-5	TGTGCCAGTCGAGAGGGGGCGCGGAGCAATCAGCCCCAGCATTTT	CASREGARSNQPQHF
TRBV6-5	.	.	16	TRBJ2-2	TGTGCCAGCAGTTACGGGGCCCAGGGGAACACCGGGGAGCTGTTTTTT	CASSYGAQGNTGELFF
TRBV12-3/TRBV12-4	.	.	13	TRBJ2-7	TGTGCCAGCAGCAGAAAGACAGGCTACGAGCAGTACTTC	CASSRKTGYEQYF
TRBV5-1	.	TRBD1	15	TRBJ1-2	TGCGCCAGCAGCTTGGCGTCGCGACAGGGGGATGGCTACACCTTC	CASSLASRQGDGYTF
TRBV7-9	.	.	14	TRBJ1-3	TGTGCCAGCAGCCAAGAGACAGTAGGAAACACCATATATTTT	CASSQETVGNTIYF
TRBV4-1	.	TRBD2	19	TRBJ2-5	TGCGCCAGCAGCCCACCGAGGACTAGCGGGAGGGCCTACCAAGAGACCCAGTACTTC	CASSPPRTSGRAYQETQYF
TRBV5-1	.	TRBD1	15	TRBJ1-1	TGCGCCAGCAGCTTAGGAGACAGGGGGAACGCTGAAGCTTTCTTT	CASSLGDRGNAEAFF
TRBV27	.	TRBD2	13	TRBJ2-1	TGTGCCAGCAGTCCGGGACTATACAATGAGCAGTTCTTC	CASSPGLYNEQFF
TRBV4-1	.	TRBD1	15	TRBJ1-1	TGCGCCAGCAGCCCAACGGACAGGAGGGACACTGAAGCTTTCTTT	CASSPTDRRDTEAFF
TRBV5-1	.	TRBD1	14	TRBJ1-2	TGCGCCAGCAGCTTGGAGGGACAGAGCTATGGCTACACCTTC	CASSLEGQSYGYTF
TRBV3-1/TRBV3-2	.	.	12	TRBJ2-7	TGTGCCAGCAGCCCGGACAGCTACGAGCAGTACTTC	CASSPDSYEQYF
TRBV14	.	TRBD1	17	TRBJ1-1	TGTGCCAGCAGCCACATGAAATCGACAGGGGGGAACACTGAAGCTTTCTTT	CASSHMKSTGGNTEAFF